The 19 T cell receptor beta chains listed next were all sequenced from one sample in a study of blood T cell repertoires in COVID-19. The protocol was immunoSEQ multiplex PCR, while the TCRdb copy is restricted to in-frame clones and leaves out a portion. The sample has more than 95,000 clones; around 70% are singletons. The sample was peripheral blood. Receptors originate from a man aged 55 to 70 with acute or convalescent COVID-19.

The chain combines TRBV11-1 with TRBJ1-1; 7 nucleotides align to TRBD1. Germline V lookup: CDR1 SGHAT, CDR2 FQDESV (reference sequence). The CDR3 is 14 amino acids. V dropped 1 base and J dropped 3; count of bases not matched to a gene: 2. In DNA form, the CDR3 reads TGTGCCAGCAGCTTAGGACAGGGCGACACTGAAGCTTTCTTT. This translates into CASSLGQGDTEAFF.

CDR3 sequence: CASSLQGDGYTF. Written as DNA, the CDR3 is TGTGCCAGCAGCTTACAGGGAGATGGCTACACCTTC. The chain recombines TRBV4-2 with TRBJ1-2, with D perhaps TRBD1 (6 bases). V was clipped by 5 bases and J by 6 bases, with 10 bases between them. The CDR3 has 12 amino acids. Germline CDR1 reads LGHNA; CDR2 reads YNFKEQ.

This clone has ten or more counts. V is TRBV4-1 and J is TRBJ1-1, with 7 nucleotides matching TRBD1. This CDR3 has 15 amino acids. V was clipped by 4 bases and J by 1 base; unmatched bases: 6. Germline CDR1 and CDR2: MGHRA and YSYEKL. The CDR3, as DNA: TGCGCCAGCAGCCTGACACAGGGGCAGAACACTGAAGCTTTCTTT. It specifies CASSLTQGQNTEAFF.

The chain carries TRBV30 and TRBJ1-5; 10 nucleotides line up with TRBD1. CDR1 and CDR2 from the germline V gene are GTSNPN and SVGIG (reference sequence). There are 17 residues in the CDR3. V was pared by 2 bases and J by 3 bases, with 10 bases of the junction left unmatched. The CDR3 here is CAWSRPGTGEDNQPQHF. In nucleotides, the CDR3 is TGTGCCTGGAGTCGTCCCGGGACAGGGGAAGACAATCAGCCCCAGCATTTT.

V is TRBV27 and J is TRBJ1-6; D perhaps matches TRBD1 (6 bases). The V end was cut by 1 base, the J end by 6 bases, with 16 bases between. The germline V gene encodes CDR1 MNHEY and CDR2 SMNVEV (reference sequence). The CDR3 runs 17 residues. CDR3 residues: CASSLWSGRTVNSPLHF. The CDR3 DNA reads TGTGCCAGCAGTTTATGGTCCGGGCGGACAGTTAATTCACCCCTCCACTTT.

The J gene is TRBJ2-3, the V gene TRBV5-6, with TRBD1 as a possible D gene (6 bases). V lost 9 bases, J lost 1 base, and 12 bases lay in between. This CDR3 has 13 amino acids. Germline lookup yields CDR1 SGHDT and CDR2 YYEEEE. CDR3 DNA sequence: TGTGCCACCCAGGGGTGGGGCACAGATACGCAGTATTTT. This sequence encodes CATQGWGTDTQYF.

The chain uses TRBV7-3 and TRBJ2-1, with D perhaps matching TRBD2 (7 bases). The CDR3 is 15 residues long. The V and J ends lost 2 bases and 6 bases respectively, with 14 bases between them. CDR1 and CDR2 from the germline V gene are SGHTA and FQGTGA. In nucleotides, the CDR3 is TGTGCCAGCAGCTTATTCGGGGGGCCCGGCAATGAGCAGTTCTTC. Translation: CASSLFGGPGNEQFF.

This clone has just a few counts. CDR3 DNA sequence: TGTGCCAGCAGCGTAGGATTGGACAGGGGAAACTATGGCTACACCTTC. It codes for CASSVGLDRGNYGYTF. The V gene is TRBV9, the J gene TRBJ1-2; 9 bases match TRBD1. Germline CDR1 is SGDLS and CDR2 is YYNGEE. V lost 0 bases, J lost 2 bases, and 5 bases stayed unmatched. CDR3 size: 16 residues.

The chain has TRBV27 and TRBJ2-1, with a possible D match to TRBD2 (5 bases). The germline gives CDR1 MNHEY, CDR2 SMNVEV (reference sequence). The CDR3 is 15 residues long. Trimming cost V 3 bases and J 2 bases, with 11 bases left between them. CDR3 DNA: TGTGCCAGCAGTTTGAGGGTCTCCACCTACAATGAGCAGTTCTTC. Amino acid sequence: CASSLRVSTYNEQFF.

The V and J genes are TRBV7-9 and TRBJ1-1, with 10 bases matching TRBD1. Trimming cost V 5 bases and J 5 bases; bases outside gene matches: 5. This CDR3 has 14 amino acids. Germline V gives CDR1 SEHNR, CDR2 FQNEAQ (reference sequence). In DNA form, the CDR3 reads TGTGCCAGCAGCCCCGGACAGGGGGAAACTGAAGCTTTCTTT. It yields the protein CASSPGQGETEAFF.

The chain has TRBV6-5 and TRBJ2-7; TRBD1 matches at 8 bases. There are 14 residues in the CDR3. J lost 4 bases, V lost 6 bases, and 8 bases had no gene match. The V gene's germline CDR1 is MNHEY and CDR2 SVGAGI. Written as DNA, the CDR3 is TGTGCCAGCAGACCAGGGGGCGGCGGGTACGAGCAGTACTTC. Encoded protein: CASRPGGGGYEQYF.

The genes are TRBV2 and TRBJ1-5; 10 nucleotides match TRBD1. The V and J ends lost 4 bases and 6 bases, in that order; junction bases with no gene match: 15. There are 18 residues in the CDR3. Germline V gene sequence: CDR1 SNHLY, CDR2 FYNNEI. This CDR3 reads CASSGGTGDSGSSQPQHF. As DNA, the CDR3 is TGTGCCAGCAGTGGAGGGACAGGGGATAGTGGCTCCAGTCAGCCCCAGCATTTT.

In this sample, this clone turned up a few times. This chain connects TRBV6-4 to TRBJ2-3; 8 bases map to TRBD2. The CDR3 is 14 residues long. J lost 1 base, V lost 3 bases, and 0 bases had no gene match. Germline loops: CDR1 MRHNA, CDR2 SNTAGT. The CDR3 DNA reads TGTGCCAGCAGTGAGCGGGGGGGCACAGATACGCAGTATTTT. It translates to CASSERGGTDTQYF.

This clone came up once. The V and J genes are TRBV19 and TRBJ1-1; D possibly corresponds to TRBD1 (5 bases). Trimming pared 3 bases from V and 7 bases from J, leaving 12 bases between. Germline V gives CDR1 LNHDA, CDR2 SQIVND (reference sequence). This CDR3 contains 13 residues. CDR3: CASSMSRRGEAFF. In DNA, the CDR3 is TGTGCCAGTAGTATGTCCCGTAGGGGTGAAGCTTTCTTT.

The genes are TRBV5-6 and TRBJ2-7; D possibly corresponds to TRBD2 (6 bases). Between the trimmed V and J ends, which lost 1 base and 9 bases, there was a span of 14 bases. Germline values: CDR1 SGHDT, CDR2 YYEEEE. The CDR3 consists of 13 residues. This CDR3 is CASSLRGAPGQYF. The CDR3 bases are TGTGCCAGCAGCTTGCGCGGGGCACCAGGGCAGTACTTC.

This chain links TRBV29-1 with TRBJ2-7, with 10 bases matching TRBD1. Germline values: CDR1 SQVTM, CDR2 ANQGSEA. The CDR3 has 13 amino acids. Trimming removed 6 bases from V and 5 bases from J; junction bases left unmatched: 7. The CDR3 nucleotides are TGCAGCGTGGGGGACAGGGGACGCCACGAGCAGTACTTC. It codes for CSVGDRGRHEQYF.

This chain joins TRBV6-1 and TRBJ2-3, with 11 bases lining up with TRBD2. Germline CDR1 and CDR2: MNHNS and SASEGT. This CDR3 comprises 14 residues. V dropped 4 bases and J dropped 4; count of bases not matched to a gene: 1. The CDR3 here is CASSVAGGADTQYF. CDR3 DNA sequence: TGTGCCAGCAGTGTAGCGGGAGGGGCAGATACGCAGTATTTT.

The chain employs TRBV6-5 and TRBJ1-3; a possible D gene is TRBD1 (6 bases). From germline, CDR1 is MNHEY and CDR2 SVGAGI. The length of the CDR3 is 14 residues. V lost 10 bases and J lost 0, with 13 bases in between. The chain's CDR3 is CATIDRTSGNTIYF. The CDR3, as DNA: TGTGCCACTATCGACAGGACCTCTGGAAACACCATATATTTT.

This chain joins TRBV15 and TRBJ1-5, with a possible D match to TRBD1 (6 bases). The germline gives CDR1 LNHNV, CDR2 YYDKDF (reference sequence). The CDR3 has 15 amino acids. V was trimmed by 0 bases and J by 5 bases, leaving 11 bases between them. CDR3 sequence: CATSRDWGLDQPQHF. CDR3 nucleotides: TGTGCCACCAGCAGAGATTGGGGGCTTGATCAGCCCCAGCATTTT.